This T cell receptor beta chain was observed in a study of T cells in Graves' hyperthyroidism and ophthalmopathy. Study results and caveats: Onset of ophthalmopathy came a median approximately 6.9 months after the model predicted it.

In its sample, this clonotype was seen many times. Antigen specificity is unknown. Authors of the study amplified TCR beta CDR3 regions from RNA transcripts. A set of HTBI primers served as the primers for a first-round RT-PCR of the TCR CDR3. TCRdb recomputed calls from the multiplex PCR reads with MiXCR, one row per CDR3 protein. The profile shows some 180,000 distinct CDR3 sequences, over 15% of them singletons. V gave up 3 bases and J gave up 4 bases, with 9 bases separating them. The CDR3 is 13 amino acids. V usage is TRBV12-3 or TRBV12-4 and J usage is TRBJ1-1, with TRBD1 as a possible D gene (5 bases). The sample consisted of blood. This receptor was obtained from a woman in her fifties or sixties with Graves' hyperthyroidism. CDR3 sequence (DNA): TGTGCCAGCAGTTTTGGGGGTGCCACTGAAGCTTTCTTT. Its translation is CASSFGGATEAFF.